A selection of T cell receptor beta chains follows, all from one sample in a study of Ad26.COV2.S vaccination and SARS-CoV-2 variants. Repertoires were generated with immunoSEQ multiplex PCR, while TCRdb's copy carries only in-frame clones and drops some. This repertoire shows about 370,000 clones, around 91% found once; its top ten account for around 2%. This specimen was peripheral blood, taken in a trial of Ad26.COV2.S vaccine versus placebo. These receptors all stem from a person aged 18 to 59 who received the Ad26.COV2.S COVID-19 vaccine or a placebo. Both conserved end residues are part of each CDR3. D genes are given only for firm matches. Clone size appears in some rows only: once, few, many, or a class for an expanded clone.

clone size	D gene	V gene	J gene	CDR3 DNA	CDR3 protein
.	.	TRBV2	TRBJ2-2	TGTGCCAGCAGTCCCAGGGACCCCCTCACCGGGGAGCTGTTTTTT	CASSPRDPLTGELFF
few	TRBD1	TRBV7-3	TRBJ1-1	TGTGCCAGCAGTTCCAGACAGGGAGCTGAAGCTTTCTTT	CASSSRQGAEAFF
few	.	TRBV18	TRBJ2-3	TGTGCCAGCTCACCGGTTCACAGGGTGTTAGATACGCAGTATTTT	CASSPVHRVLDTQYF
.	TRBD1	TRBV3-1/TRBV3-2	TRBJ2-7	TGTGCCAGCAGCCAAGAGTTAGGGACAGGGACCCTCTACGAGCAGTACTTC	CASSQELGTGTLYEQYF
.	TRBD2	TRBV28	TRBJ2-1	TGTGCCAGCAGTCCCCTAGCGGAAGGGAGCTCCTACAATGAGCAGTTCTTC	CASSPLAEGSSYNEQFF
.	TRBD2	TRBV7-9	TRBJ2-1	TGTGCCAGCAGCTTCAGCGGGAGACCCCCAACTAGCGAGTTCTTC	CASSFSGRPPTSEFF
.	TRBD1	TRBV5-6	TRBJ1-2	TGTGCCAGCAGCTTCGGGACAGCCGGAAACACCTTC	CASSFGTAGNTF
.	.	TRBV3-1/TRBV3-2	TRBJ2-3	TGTGCCAGCAGCCAAGAGGGGGAAGTGAAAACGGGAGTAAGGGATACGCAGTATTTT	CASSQEGEVKTGVRDTQYF
.	.	TRBV7-9	TRBJ2-7	TGTGCCAGCAGCTTATGGGGCAGACCGTACGAGCAGTACTTC	CASSLWGRPYEQYF
.	.	TRBV9	TRBJ2-5	TGTGCCAGCAGCGCCTATCAAGAGACCCAGTACTTC	CASSAYQETQYF
.	TRBD2	TRBV19	TRBJ2-1	TGTGCCAGTAGTACCCCTAGCGGGAGGTCCTACAATGAGCAGTTCTTC	CASSTPSGRSYNEQFF
.	TRBD2	TRBV6-5	TRBJ2-1	TGTGCCAGCAGTCGGATGACTAGCGCGTCGGGTGAGCAGTTCTTC	CASSRMTSASGEQFF
.	TRBD2	TRBV5-8	TRBJ2-1	TGTGCCAGCCCTACCGAGACTAGCGCTTACAATGAGCAGTTCTTC	CASPTETSAYNEQFF
.	.	TRBV18	TRBJ1-1	TGTGCCAGCTCCGACGACAGAAACACTGAAGCTTTCTTT	CASSDDRNTEAFF
.	.	TRBV7-2	TRBJ1-6	TGTGCCAGCAGCTTAGAGGGAGGGGCTGGTTCACCCCTCCACTTT	CASSLEGGAGSPLHF
.	.	TRBV28	TRBJ1-5	TGTGCCAGCAGTCCCATAGGGGACATCGATCAGCCCCAGCATTTT	CASSPIGDIDQPQHF
.	TRBD2	TRBV27	TRBJ2-7	TGTGCCAGCAGTTTAACAGCGGGAGGGTCCTACGAGCAGTACTTC	CASSLTAGGSYEQYF
.	.	TRBV9	TRBJ1-5	TGTGCCAGCAGCTCGGGAGAAAGACAGCCCCAGCATTTT	CASSSGERQPQHF
.	TRBD1	TRBV3-1/TRBV3-2	TRBJ1-3	TGTGCCAGCAGCCAACTTACAGGGGGTTCCTCTGGAAACACCATATATTTT	CASSQLTGGSSGNTIYF
.	.	TRBV10-3	TRBJ1-6	TGTGCCATCAGTGAGGGAAGGGCTAATTCACCCCTCCACTTT	CAISEGRANSPLHF
.	TRBD1	TRBV15	TRBJ2-1	TGTGCCACCAGCAGTCCCCAGGGGGAGTCCTACAATGAGCAGTTCTTC	CATSSPQGESYNEQFF
.	TRBD1	TRBV6-9	TRBJ2-4	TGTGCCAGCACCGGACAGGGGTTATCAGGAGAAAACATTCAGTACTTC	CASTGQGLSGENIQYF
.	TRBD2	TRBV18	TRBJ2-1	TGTGCCAGCCGTACCCCGGGGACTACCTACAATGAGCAGTTCTTC	CASRTPGTTYNEQFF
.	TRBD2	TRBV4-1	TRBJ2-5	TGCGCCAGCAGCCAGGACGATAGCGGGAGGTGGATGGAGACCCAGTACTTC	CASSQDDSGRWMETQYF
.	TRBD2	TRBV28	TRBJ2-3	TGTGCCAGCAGTTCGCCCGGGACTAGCGGGTACACAGATACGCAGTATTTT	CASSSPGTSGYTDTQYF
.	.	TRBV27	TRBJ1-5	TGTGCCAGCAGTTTAGACGGCCGGGGATTTCAGCCCCAGCATTTT	CASSLDGRGFQPQHF
few	TRBD2	TRBV19	TRBJ2-2	TGTGCCAGCGCGATAGCGGGTAGGGACACCGGGGAGCTGTTTTTT	CASAIAGRDTGELFF
.	.	TRBV25-1	TRBJ1-1	TGTGCCAGCAGTGGTTCAAGGGTGAGGAACACTGAAGCTTTCTTT	CASSGSRVRNTEAFF
.	.	TRBV7-2	TRBJ2-2	TGTGCCAGCAGCGCGGAGACCACCGGGGAGCTGTTTTTT	CASSAETTGELFF